Below are 15 T cell receptor beta chains sequenced from a single sample in a study of blood T cell repertoires in COVID-19. Measured with immunoSEQ multiplex PCR; TCRdb has only the in-frame clones, and not every one. The sample lists 350,000 to 450,000 clones; around nine tenths were seen once. The sample taken for sequencing was PBMCs or T cells enriched from blood (not recorded which). The receptors here all came from a woman younger than 30 who had been exposed to COVID-19.

The V gene is TRBV7-2, the J gene TRBJ1-2; 7 bases are shared with TRBD1. Trimming cost V 5 bases and J 8 bases; bases outside gene matches: 14. The CDR3 sequence is 15 residues long. From germline, CDR1 is SGHTA and CDR2 FQGNSA. The CDR3 here is CASSEDRARERGYTF. DNA of the CDR3: TGTGCCAGCAGCGAAGACAGGGCTCGGGAGAGGGGCTACACCTTC.

The chain combines TRBV7-9 with TRBJ2-7; D gene ambiguous. This CDR3 comprises 16 residues. The germline V gene has CDR1 SEHNR and CDR2 FQNEAQ (reference sequence). The V end lost 0 bases, the J end lost 9 bases, and 21 bases lay between the germline ends. The CDR3 sequence: CASSLATLSVPSGQYF. CDR3 bases: TGTGCCAGCAGCTTAGCGACGTTGAGCGTACCTTCGGGGCAGTACTTC.

In this sample, this clone turned up once. The V gene is TRBV5-1, the J gene TRBJ2-7; D unresolved. Germline V gene lookup returns CDR1 SGHRS and CDR2 YFSETQ. This CDR3 has 13 amino acids. The V and J ends lost 4 bases and 0 bases respectively, with 8 bases between them. The CDR3 sequence: CASSTTYSYEQYF. DNA of the CDR3: TGCGCCAGCAGCACGACTTACTCCTACGAGCAGTACTTC.

The V and J genes are TRBV20-1 and TRBJ1-2; D ambiguous. The CDR3 consists of 11 residues. Germline V lookup: CDR1 DFQATT, CDR2 SNEGSKA (reference sequence). The V and J ends lost 6 bases and 8 bases respectively, with 13 bases between them. CDR3 DNA sequence: TGCAGTGCCCCTGCGAGCAGGGGCTACACCTTC. This translates into CSAPASRGYTF.

This sequence joins TRBV27 and TRBJ1-2; 11 nucleotides align to TRBD1. With 10 bases clipped from V and 4 bases from J, the junction kept 5 bases outside the gene matches. The CDR3 has 13 residues. In germline, CDR1 is MNHEY, CDR2 SMNVEV (reference sequence). CDR3 bases: TGTGCCACCTGGACAGGGGGCATCTATGGCTACACCTTC. Translated, it gives CATWTGGIYGYTF.

The V and J genes are TRBV15 and TRBJ2-5; 8 nucleotides align to TRBD2. The CDR3 runs to 14 residues. V was pared by 2 bases and J by 5 bases, with 4 bases of the junction left unmatched. The V gene's germline CDR1 is LNHNV and CDR2 YYDKDF (reference sequence). CDR3 in amino acids: CATSRTPGGETQYF. DNA for the CDR3: TGTGCCACCAGCAGAACCCCGGGGGGGGAGACCCAGTACTTC.

This chain uses TRBV7-2 with TRBJ1-6, with a possible D match to TRBD1 (5 bases). Germline CDR1 is SGHTA and CDR2 is FQGNSA. The CDR3 runs to 16 residues. V lost 3 bases to trimming and J lost 6 bases, with 15 bases between them. The CDR3 nucleotides are TGTGCCAGCAGCTTGCAGGGCTCCCTTACTAATTCACCCCTCCACTTT. Residues: CASSLQGSLTNSPLHF.

Here the CDR3 DNA reads TGTGCCAGCAAAGGACAGGGGCAGGGTGCTAACGCTGAAGCTTTCTTT. The encoded protein is CASKGQGQGANAEAFF. The chain links TRBV3-1 (or the pseudogene TRBV3-2) to TRBJ1-1, with 9 nucleotides matching TRBD1. The germline gives CDR1 LGHDT, CDR2 YNNKEL (reference sequence). This CDR3 is 16 amino acids long. V was pared by 7 bases and J by 6 bases, with 15 bases of the junction left unmatched.

The J gene is TRBJ2-2, the V gene TRBV11-3; the D gene is possibly TRBD2 (6 bases). CDR1 and CDR2 from the germline V gene are SGHNT and YENEEA. Trimming shortened V by 5 bases and J by 6 bases, and 13 bases separated the two germline ends. The CDR3 runs to 14 residues. This CDR3 is CASSVGLNAGELFF. CDR3 sequence (DNA): TGTGCCAGCAGCGTGGGACTGAATGCCGGGGAGCTGTTTTTT.

V gene TRBV19 combines with J gene TRBJ1-1; 10 nucleotides align to TRBD1. CDR3 length: 16 residues. The germline CDR1 and CDR2 sequences are LNHDA and SQIVND (reference sequence). With V trimmed by 4 bases and J by 8 bases, 13 bases remained unmatched. The CDR3 DNA is TGTGCCAGTAGTACGGGCCGGGACAGGGGATCGGGCGAAGCTTTCTTT. Amino acid sequence: CASSTGRDRGSGEAFF.

A single count supports this clone. The chain has TRBV14 and TRBJ2-3; D possibly corresponds to TRBD1 (5 bases). Trimming stripped 4 bases from V and 2 bases from J, with 13 bases between. CDR1 is SGHDN and CDR2 is FVKESK in the germline V gene. This CDR3 comprises 15 residues. The CDR3 region has the DNA TGTGCCAGCAGCCCCCCTCGACAGTTCACAGATACGCAGTATTTT. It yields the protein CASSPPRQFTDTQYF.

This chain joins TRBV7-6 and TRBJ2-1; TRBD2 matches 10 bases. CDR3 length equals 18 residues. The V gene's germline CDR1 is SGHVS and CDR2 FNYEAQ. The junction had 12 bases not matched to a gene; V was cut back by 1 base and J by 6 bases. The CDR3 loop reads CASSLGAPGLANSNEQFF. In DNA, the CDR3 is TGTGCCAGCAGCTTAGGGGCACCGGGACTAGCGAACAGCAATGAGCAGTTCTTC.

The rearrangement links TRBV28 to TRBJ1-5; D not resolved. Germline assignment: CDR1 MDHEN and CDR2 SYDVKM. The CDR3 runs 12 residues. V was pared by 6 bases and J by 5 bases, with 8 bases between. The CDR3 is CASSPVYQPQHF. The CDR3 DNA follows: TGTGCCAGCAGCCCCGTCTATCAGCCCCAGCATTTT.

This chain connects TRBV2 to TRBJ1-5; D uncertain. Trimming stripped 4 bases from V and 0 bases from J, with 10 bases between. Germline CDR1 SNHLY, CDR2 FYNNEI. The CDR3 is made up of 15 amino acids. The CDR3 is CASSVEGYSNQPQHF. The CDR3, as DNA: TGTGCCAGCAGTGTCGAGGGTTATAGCAATCAGCCCCAGCATTTT.

The chain recombines TRBV7-2 with TRBJ1-2; 8 nucleotides agree with TRBD1. The V gene's germline CDR1 is SGHTA and CDR2 FQGNSA. The CDR3 is 17 residues long. V trimming: 1 base; J trimming: 7 bases; junction bases outside the gene matches: 14. The CDR3 reads CASSLEGAGGLSFGYTF. The CDR3 nucleotides are TGTGCCAGCAGCTTAGAGGGGGCAGGGGGCCTATCGTTTGGCTACACCTTC.